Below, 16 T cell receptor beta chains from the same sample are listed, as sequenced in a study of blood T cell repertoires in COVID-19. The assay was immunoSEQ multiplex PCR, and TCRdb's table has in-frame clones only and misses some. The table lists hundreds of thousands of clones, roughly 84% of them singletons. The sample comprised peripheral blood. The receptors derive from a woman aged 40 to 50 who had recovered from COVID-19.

The CDR3 DNA is TGTGCCACCAGCAGAGTGCAGGGCGGTCAGCCCCAGCATTTT. This sequence encodes CATSRVQGGQPQHF. V and J are TRBV15 and TRBJ1-5, with D possibly TRBD1 on 5 matching bases. The germline CDR1 and CDR2 sequences are LNHNV and YYDKDF (reference sequence). The CDR3 runs to 14 residues. The V end lost 1 base, the J end lost 6 bases, and 10 bases lay between the germline ends. Full variable domain (rest looked up from reference TRBV15 and TRBJ1-5): DAMVIQNPRYQVTQFGKPVTLSCSQTLNHNVMYWYQQKSSQAPKLLFHYYDKDFNNEADTPDNFQSRRPNTSFCFLDIRSPGLGDTAMYLCATSRVQGGQPQHFGDGTRLSIL.

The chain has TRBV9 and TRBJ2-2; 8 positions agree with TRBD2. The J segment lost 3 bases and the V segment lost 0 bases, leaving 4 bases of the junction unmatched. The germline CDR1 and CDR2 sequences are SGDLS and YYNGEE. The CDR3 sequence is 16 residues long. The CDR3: CASSVEPSGYTGELFF. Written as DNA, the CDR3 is TGTGCCAGCAGCGTAGAGCCTAGCGGGTACACCGGGGAGCTGTTTTTT. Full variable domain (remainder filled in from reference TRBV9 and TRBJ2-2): DSGVTQTPKHLITATGQRVTLRCSPRSGDLSVYWYQQSLDQGLQFLIQYYNGEERAKGNILERFSAQQFPDLHSELNLSSLELGDSALYFCASSVEPSGYTGELFFGEGSRLTVL.

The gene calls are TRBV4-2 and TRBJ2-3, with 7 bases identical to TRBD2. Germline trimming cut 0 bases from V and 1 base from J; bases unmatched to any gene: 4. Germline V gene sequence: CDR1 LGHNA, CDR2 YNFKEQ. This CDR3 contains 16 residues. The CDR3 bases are TGTGCCAGCAGCCAAGATTCGGCGGGGGGCACAGATACGCAGTATTTT. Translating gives CASSQDSAGGTDTQYF.

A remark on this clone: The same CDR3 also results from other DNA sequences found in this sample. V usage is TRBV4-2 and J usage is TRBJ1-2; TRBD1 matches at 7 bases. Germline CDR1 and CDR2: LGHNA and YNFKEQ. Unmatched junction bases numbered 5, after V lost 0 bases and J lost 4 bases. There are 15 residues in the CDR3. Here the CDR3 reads CASSQEWTGIYGYTF. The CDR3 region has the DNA TGTGCCAGCAGCCAAGAGTGGACAGGTATCTATGGCTACACCTTC.

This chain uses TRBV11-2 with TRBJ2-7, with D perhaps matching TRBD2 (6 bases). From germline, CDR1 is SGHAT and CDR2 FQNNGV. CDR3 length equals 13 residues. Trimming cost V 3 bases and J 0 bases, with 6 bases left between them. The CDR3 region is CASSFGGSYEQYF. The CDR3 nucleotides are TGTGCCAGCAGCTTCGGGGGCTCCTACGAGCAGTACTTC.

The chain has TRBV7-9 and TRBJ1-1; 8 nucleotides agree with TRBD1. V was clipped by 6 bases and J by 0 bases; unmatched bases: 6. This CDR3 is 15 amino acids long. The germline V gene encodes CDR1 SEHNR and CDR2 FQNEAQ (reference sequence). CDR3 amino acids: CASSRQGLVNTEAFF. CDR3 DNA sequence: TGTGCCAGCAGTCGACAGGGGTTAGTGAACACTGAAGCTTTCTTT.

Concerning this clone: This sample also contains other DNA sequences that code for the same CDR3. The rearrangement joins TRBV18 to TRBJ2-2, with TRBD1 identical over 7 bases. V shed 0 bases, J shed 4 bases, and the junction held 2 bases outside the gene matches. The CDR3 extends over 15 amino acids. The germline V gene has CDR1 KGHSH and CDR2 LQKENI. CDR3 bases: TGTGCCAGCTCACCACCGGGACAGATCACCGGGGAGCTGTTTTTT. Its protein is CASSPPGQITGELFF.

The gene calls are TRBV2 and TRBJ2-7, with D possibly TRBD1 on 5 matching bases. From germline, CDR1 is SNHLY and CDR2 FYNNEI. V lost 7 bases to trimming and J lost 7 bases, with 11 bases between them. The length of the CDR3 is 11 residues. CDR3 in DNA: TGTGCCAGCACCAGGGCCGAAGAGCAGTACTTC. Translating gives CASTRAEEQYF.

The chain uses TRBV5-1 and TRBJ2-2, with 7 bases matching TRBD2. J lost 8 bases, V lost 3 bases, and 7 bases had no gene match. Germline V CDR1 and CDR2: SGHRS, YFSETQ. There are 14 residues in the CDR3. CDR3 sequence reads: CASSSSGLDGELFF. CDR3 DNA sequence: TGCGCCAGCAGCTCCTCCGGACTAGATGGGGAGCTGTTTTTT.

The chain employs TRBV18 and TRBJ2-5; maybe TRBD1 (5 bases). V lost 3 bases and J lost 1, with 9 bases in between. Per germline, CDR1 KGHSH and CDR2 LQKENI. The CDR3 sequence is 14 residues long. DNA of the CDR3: TGTGCCAGCTCACCGCAGGGTTCCCAAGAGACCCAGTACTTC. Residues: CASSPQGSQETQYF.

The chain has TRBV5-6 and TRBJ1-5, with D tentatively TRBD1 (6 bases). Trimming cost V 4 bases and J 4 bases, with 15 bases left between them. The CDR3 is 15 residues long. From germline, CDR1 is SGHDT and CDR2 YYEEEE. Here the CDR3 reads CASSLYRVWNQPQHF. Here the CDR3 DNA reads TGTGCCAGCAGCCTGTACAGGGTTTGGAATCAGCCCCAGCATTTT.

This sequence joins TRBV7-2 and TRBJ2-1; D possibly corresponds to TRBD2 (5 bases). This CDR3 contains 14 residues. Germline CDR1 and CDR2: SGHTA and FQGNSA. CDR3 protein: CATLRGLTYNEQFF. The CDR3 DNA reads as TGTGCTACCCTCCGCGGACTCACTTACAATGAGCAGTTCTTC.

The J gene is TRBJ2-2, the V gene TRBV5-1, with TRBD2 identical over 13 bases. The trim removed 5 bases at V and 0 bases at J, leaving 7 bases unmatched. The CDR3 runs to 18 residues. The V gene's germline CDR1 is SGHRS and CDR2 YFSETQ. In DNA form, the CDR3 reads TGCGCCAGCAGAAAACTGACTAGCGGGGGGTCGAACACCGGGGAGCTGTTTTTT. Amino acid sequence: CASRKLTSGGSNTGELFF.

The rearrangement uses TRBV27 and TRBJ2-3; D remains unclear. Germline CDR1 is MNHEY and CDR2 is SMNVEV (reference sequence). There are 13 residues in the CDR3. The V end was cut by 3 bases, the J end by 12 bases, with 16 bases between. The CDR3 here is CASSFRGAQVQYF. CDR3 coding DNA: TGTGCCAGCAGTTTTCGCGGTGCGCAAGTTCAGTATTTT.

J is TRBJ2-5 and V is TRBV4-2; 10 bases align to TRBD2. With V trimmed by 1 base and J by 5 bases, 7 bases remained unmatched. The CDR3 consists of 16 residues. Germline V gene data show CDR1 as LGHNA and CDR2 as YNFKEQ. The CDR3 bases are TGTGCCAGCAGCCAAGTTTTAAGCGGGGGGGCGGAGACCCAGTACTTC. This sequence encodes CASSQVLSGGAETQYF.

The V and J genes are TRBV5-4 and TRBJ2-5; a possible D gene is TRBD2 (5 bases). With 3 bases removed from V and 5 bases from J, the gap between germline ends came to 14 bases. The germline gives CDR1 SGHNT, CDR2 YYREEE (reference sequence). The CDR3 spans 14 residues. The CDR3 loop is CASSSVTRRETQYF. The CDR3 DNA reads TGTGCCAGCAGCTCCGTCACTAGGCGGGAGACCCAGTACTTC.